One sample yielded the 21 T cell receptor beta chains listed below, sequenced in a study of cytomegalovirus exposure and HLA in healthy donors. Measured with immunoSEQ multiplex PCR; TCRdb has only the in-frame clones, and not every one. The repertoire holds 55,000 to 70,000 clones, with more than 85% as singletons. The sequenced sample consisted of PBMCs. The receptors here all came from a woman aged 18-29 years in good health and CMV-seronegative.

The J gene is TRBJ2-7, the V gene TRBV9; 8 bases align to TRBD2. Unmatched junction bases numbered 11, after V lost 0 bases and J lost 6 bases. In germline, CDR1 is SGDLS, CDR2 YYNGEE. The CDR3 spans 16 residues. CDR3 protein: CASSVGSSREVSEQYF. CDR3 sequence (DNA): TGTGCCAGCAGCGTAGGCTCGTCGCGGGAGGTCTCCGAGCAGTACTTC.

The table lists this clone with a few counts. The chain joins TRBV15 to TRBJ1-2, with 7 bases matching TRBD1. The CDR3 has 13 amino acids. Germline CDR1 and CDR2: LNHNV and YYDKDF (reference sequence). V dropped 1 base and J dropped 4; count of bases not matched to a gene: 0. This chain's CDR3 is CATSRGQGYGYTF. Here the CDR3 DNA reads TGTGCCACCAGCAGAGGACAGGGCTATGGCTACACCTTC.

The rearrangement uses TRBV6-6 and TRBJ2-7, with TRBD1 as a possible D gene (5 bases). Germline CDR1 is MNHNY and CDR2 is SVGAGI (reference sequence). The CDR3 spans 15 residues. V was shortened by 0 bases and J by 2 bases, with 11 bases between the two germline ends. In nucleotides, the CDR3 is TGTGCCAGCAGTTACTCCAGGGTCTCTACCTACGAGCAGTACTTC. Translation: CASSYSRVSTYEQYF.

The V call is TRBV6-1, the J call TRBJ2-7, with TRBD1 identical over 10 bases. Germline CDR1 MNHNS, CDR2 SASEGT. The CDR3 is 13 residues long. V shed 8 bases and J 0 bases; nucleotides not matched to a gene: 1. The CDR3 loop is CASWTGGSYEQYF. DNA of the CDR3: TGTGCCAGCTGGACAGGGGGCTCCTACGAGCAGTACTTC.

The chain is built from TRBV9 and TRBJ1-1; TRBD1 matches at 7 bases. With V trimmed by 4 bases and J by 3 bases, 6 bases remained unmatched. Germline values: CDR1 SGDLS, CDR2 YYNGEE. The CDR3 length is 14 residues. The CDR3 sequence is CASSRDSGYTEAFF. Written as DNA, the CDR3 is TGTGCCAGCAGCCGGGACAGCGGCTACACTGAAGCTTTCTTT.

This chain links TRBV5-1 with TRBJ2-1; TRBD1 aligns across 9 bases. Germline V gene sequence: CDR1 SGHRS, CDR2 YFSETQ. The CDR3 has 15 residues. V was clipped by 4 bases and J by 4 bases; unmatched bases: 6. The CDR3 is CASSPDRGGYNEQFF. CDR3 bases: TGCGCCAGCAGCCCGGACAGGGGTGGTTACAATGAGCAGTTCTTC.

The chain has TRBV2 and TRBJ2-6; D might be TRBD1 (5 bases). Germline assignment: CDR1 SNHLY and CDR2 FYNNEI. The CDR3 extends over 14 amino acids. V lost 8 bases, J lost 1 base, and 9 bases lay in between. This CDR3 reads CASLGVSGANVLTF. The CDR3 bases are TGTGCCAGCTTAGGGGTGTCTGGGGCCAACGTCCTGACTTTC.

The table lists this clone with a count of one. The V gene is TRBV30, the J gene TRBJ2-2; possibly TRBD2 for D (7 bases). Germline CDR1 GTSNPN, CDR2 SVGIG (reference sequence). With 2 bases removed from V and 4 bases from J, the gap between germline ends came to 11 bases. This CDR3 comprises 14 residues. The CDR3 reads CAWSRGGSTGELFF. The CDR3 DNA sequence: TGTGCCTGGAGTAGGGGGGGCTCCACCGGGGAGCTGTTTTTT.

The chain is built from TRBV4-2 and TRBJ2-3; TRBD1 matches at 7 bases. Unmatched junction bases numbered 6, after V lost 4 bases and J lost 2 bases. The germline V gene has CDR1 LGHNA and CDR2 YNFKEQ. This CDR3 comprises 15 residues. The CDR3 reads CASSPKGAVTDTQYF. In DNA, the CDR3 is TGTGCCAGCAGCCCGAAGGGGGCAGTCACAGATACGCAGTATTTT.

The chain uses TRBV27 and TRBJ1-2; 7 bases fit TRBD1. V lost 2 bases, J lost 3 bases, and 6 bases stayed unmatched. Per the germline V gene, CDR1 is MNHEY and CDR2 is SMNVEV (reference sequence). The CDR3 loop spans 15 amino acids. The CDR3 coding sequence is TGTGCCAGCAGTTTAAGGACAGGAGGGGACTATGGCTACACCTTC. Translated, it gives CASSLRTGGDYGYTF.

The gene calls are TRBV7-2 and TRBJ2-1, with no clear D. Deletions cut 5 bases from V and 0 bases from J, with 14 bases between. The CDR3 is 16 residues long. CDR1 is SGHTA and CDR2 is FQGNSA in the germline V gene. Here the CDR3 DNA reads TGTGCCAGCAGCGCGAGTCACTTTAGCTCCTACAATGAGCAGTTCTTC. This translates into CASSASHFSSYNEQFF.

The V and J genes are TRBV4-1 and TRBJ2-1, with TRBD2 as a possible D gene (6 bases). The CDR3 contains 15 residues. Trimming left V 0 bases short and J 10 bases short, with 16 bases between. The germline V gene encodes CDR1 MGHRA and CDR2 YSYEKL. The CDR3 DNA reads TGCGCCAGCAGCCAAGAAATGGGTGCGGGGCGGGAGCAGTTCTTC. This translates into CASSQEMGAGREQFF.

The chain links TRBV2 to TRBJ2-5; TRBD2 aligns across 12 bases. Germline loops: CDR1 SNHLY, CDR2 FYNNEI. This CDR3 spans 15 amino acids. Unmatched junction bases numbered 10, after V lost 10 bases and J lost 4 bases. The CDR3 here is CATERLAGARETQYF. CDR3 nucleotide sequence: TGTGCCACCGAAAGACTAGCGGGGGCGAGAGAGACCCAGTACTTC.

The V call is TRBV19, the J call TRBJ2-5; 8 bases map to TRBD2. Trimming removed 5 bases from V and 2 bases from J; junction bases left unmatched: 10. CDR1 is LNHDA, CDR2 SQIVND, per germline (reference sequence). This CDR3 spans 16 amino acids. The CDR3 nucleotides are TGTGCCAGTAGTCCTGTAGCGGGATATCTTCAAGAGACCCAGTACTTC. Protein sequence: CASSPVAGYLQETQYF.

This clone was detected only a few times. V usage is TRBV5-1 and J usage is TRBJ1-5, with TRBD1 matching over 9 bases. With V trimmed by 4 bases and J by 6 bases, 5 bases remained unmatched. The germline CDR1 and CDR2 sequences are SGHRS and YFSETQ. The CDR3 is 14 amino acids. The CDR3 here is CASSPGTGIQPQHF. The CDR3, as DNA: TGCGCCAGCAGCCCAGGGACAGGGATTCAGCCCCAGCATTTT. Full variable domain (rest looked up from reference TRBV5-1 and TRBJ1-5): KAGVTQTPRYLIKTRGQQVTLSCSPISGHRSVSWYQQTPGQGLQFLFEYFSETQRNKGNFPGRFSGRQFSNSRSEMNVSTLELGDSALYLCASSPGTGIQPQHFGDGTRLSIL.

The V gene is TRBV30, the J gene TRBJ1-1; D gene ambiguous. The CDR3 contains 13 residues. The ends were cut back, 1 base at V and 2 bases at J, with 8 bases in the middle. Looked up from germline, CDR1 is GTSNPN and CDR2 is SVGIG (reference sequence). The CDR3 reads CAWSAYTNTEAFF. CDR3 in DNA: TGTGCCTGGAGTGCATATACTAACACTGAAGCTTTCTTT.

This sequence joins TRBV7-2 and TRBJ1-1; 7 nucleotides line up with TRBD1. V was clipped by 5 bases and J by 2 bases; unmatched bases: 5. This CDR3 has 14 residues. Germline CDR1 reads SGHTA; CDR2 reads FQGNSA. Written as DNA, the CDR3 is TGTGCCAGCAGCGATAGGGACAGTAACACTGAAGCTTTCTTT. Translated: CASSDRDSNTEAFF.

This clone was counted only a few times. The CDR3 DNA is TGTGCCAGCAGCTTGTTTCAGGTAGGACAGCCCCAGCATTTT. Translating gives CASSLFQVGQPQHF. This rearrangement joins TRBV5-6 to TRBJ1-5; D unresolved. This CDR3 contains 14 residues. V was pared by 1 base and J by 7 bases, with 12 bases between. Germline CDR1 is SGHDT and CDR2 is YYEEEE. The variable domain in full, completed from reference TRBV5-6 and TRBJ1-5, reads DAGVTQSPTHLIKTRGQQVTLRCSPKSGHDTVSWYQQALGQGPQFIFQYYEEEERQRGNFPDRFSGHQFPNYSSELNVNALLLGDSALYLCASSLFQVGQPQHFGDGTRLSIL.

This chain links TRBV5-1 with TRBJ2-2; D possibly corresponds to TRBD2 (5 bases). This CDR3 is built from 15 residues. Germline loops: CDR1 SGHRS, CDR2 YFSETQ. V shed 4 bases and J shed 4 bases, with 14 bases lying between them. The CDR3 here is CASSGLPGSTGELFF. CDR3 bases: TGCGCCAGCAGCGGTCTCCCGGGGAGCACCGGGGAGCTGTTTTTT.

CDR3 coding DNA: TGTGCCAGCAACAAAACCCCCCTAGCAGAGACCCAGTACTTC. It codes for CASNKTPLAETQYF. This chain uses TRBV21-1 with TRBJ2-5; the D segment call TRBD2 is taken from the table without a DNA check. TRBV21-1 corresponds to a pseudogene. The CDR3 runs 14 residues.

V is TRBV19 and J is TRBJ1-5; 7 bases fit TRBD1. Germline V gene sequence: CDR1 LNHDA, CDR2 SQIVND (reference sequence). This CDR3 is 13 amino acids long. V lost 11 bases and J lost 4; bases outside the gene matches: 8. CDR3 nucleotides: TGTGCCGTGTCAGGGGGTTTAAATCAGCCCCAGCATTTT. The encoded protein is CAVSGGLNQPQHF.